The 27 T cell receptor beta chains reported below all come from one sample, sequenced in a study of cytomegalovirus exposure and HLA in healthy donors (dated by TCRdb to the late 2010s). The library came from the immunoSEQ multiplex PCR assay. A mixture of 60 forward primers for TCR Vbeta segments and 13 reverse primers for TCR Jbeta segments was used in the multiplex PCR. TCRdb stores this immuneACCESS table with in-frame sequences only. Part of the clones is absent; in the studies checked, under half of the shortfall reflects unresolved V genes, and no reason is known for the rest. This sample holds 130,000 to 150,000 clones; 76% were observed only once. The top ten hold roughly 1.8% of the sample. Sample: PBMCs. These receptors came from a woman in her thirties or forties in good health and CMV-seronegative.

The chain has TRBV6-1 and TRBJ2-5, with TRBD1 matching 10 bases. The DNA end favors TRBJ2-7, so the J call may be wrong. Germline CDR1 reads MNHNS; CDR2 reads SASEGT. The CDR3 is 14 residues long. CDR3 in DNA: TGTGCCACACGGGACAGGGGAAGTTTATACGAGCAGTACTTC. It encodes CATRDRGSLYEQYF.

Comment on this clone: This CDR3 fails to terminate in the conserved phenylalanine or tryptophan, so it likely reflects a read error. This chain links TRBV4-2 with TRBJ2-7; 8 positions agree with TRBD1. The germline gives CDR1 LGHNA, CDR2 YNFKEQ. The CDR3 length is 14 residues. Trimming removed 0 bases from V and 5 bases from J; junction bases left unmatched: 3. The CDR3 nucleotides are TGTGCCAGCAGCCAAGAATGGACAGGGAACGAGCAGTACCTC. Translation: CASSQEWTGNEQYL.

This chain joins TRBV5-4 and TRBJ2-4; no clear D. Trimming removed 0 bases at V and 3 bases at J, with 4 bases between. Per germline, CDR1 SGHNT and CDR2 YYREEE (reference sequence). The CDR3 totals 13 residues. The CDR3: CASSLDGKNIQYF. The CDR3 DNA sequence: TGTGCCAGCAGCTTGGACGGCAAAAACATTCAGTACTTC.

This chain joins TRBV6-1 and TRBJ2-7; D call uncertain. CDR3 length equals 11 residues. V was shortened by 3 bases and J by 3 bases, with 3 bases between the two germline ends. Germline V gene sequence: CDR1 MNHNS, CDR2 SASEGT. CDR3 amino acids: CASSDRYEQYF. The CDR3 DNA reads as TGTGCCAGCAGTGATCGCTACGAGCAGTACTTC.

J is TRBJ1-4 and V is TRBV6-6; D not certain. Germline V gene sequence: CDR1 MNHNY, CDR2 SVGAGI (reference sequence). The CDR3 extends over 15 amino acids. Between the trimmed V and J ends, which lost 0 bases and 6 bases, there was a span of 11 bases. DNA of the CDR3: TGTGCCAGCAGTTACTCCGCCGAGGTTCATGAAAAACTGTTTTTT. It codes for CASSYSAEVHEKLFF.

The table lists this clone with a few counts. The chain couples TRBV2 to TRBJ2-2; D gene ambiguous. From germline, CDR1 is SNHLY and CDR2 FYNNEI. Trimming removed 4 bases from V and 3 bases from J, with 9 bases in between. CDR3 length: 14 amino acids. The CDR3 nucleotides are TGTGCCAGCAGTGCAGTGCCGTACACCGGGGAGCTGTTTTTT. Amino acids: CASSAVPYTGELFF.

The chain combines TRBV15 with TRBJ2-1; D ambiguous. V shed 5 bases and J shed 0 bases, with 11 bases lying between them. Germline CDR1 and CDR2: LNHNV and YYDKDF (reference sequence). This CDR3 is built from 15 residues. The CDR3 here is CATSLRHGSYNEQFF. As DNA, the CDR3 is TGTGCCACCAGCCTACGACACGGCTCCTACAATGAGCAGTTCTTC.

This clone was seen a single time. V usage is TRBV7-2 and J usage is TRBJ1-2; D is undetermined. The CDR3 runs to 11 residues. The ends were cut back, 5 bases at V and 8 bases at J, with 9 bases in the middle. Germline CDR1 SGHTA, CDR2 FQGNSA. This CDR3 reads CASSPTVGYTF. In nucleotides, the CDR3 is TGTGCCAGCAGCCCAACAGTAGGCTACACCTTC.

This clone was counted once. The CDR3 nucleotides read TGCGCCAGCACCCTCCTAGCGGGATTGAGCAATGAGCAGTTCTTC. Translating it yields CASTLLAGLSNEQFF. This chain connects TRBV5-1 to TRBJ2-1, with 9 positions matching TRBD2. The CDR3 runs to 15 residues. Germline values: CDR1 SGHRS, CDR2 YFSETQ. J was trimmed by 6 bases and V by 6 bases; bases with no gene match: 10. Full variable domain (missing parts from reference TRBV5-1 and TRBJ2-1): KAGVTQTPRYLIKTRGQQVTLSCSPISGHRSVSWYQQTPGQGLQFLFEYFSETQRNKGNFPGRFSGRQFSNSRSEMNVSTLELGDSALYLCASTLLAGLSNEQFFGPGTRLTVL.

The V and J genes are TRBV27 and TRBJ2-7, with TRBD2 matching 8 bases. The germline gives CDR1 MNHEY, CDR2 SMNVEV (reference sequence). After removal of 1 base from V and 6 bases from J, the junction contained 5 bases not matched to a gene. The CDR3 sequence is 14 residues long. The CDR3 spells CASSLFGRVIEQYF. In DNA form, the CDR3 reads TGTGCCAGCAGTTTATTCGGGAGGGTGATCGAGCAGTACTTC.

This CDR3 reads CATSSWEIQGYQPQHF. The CDR3 DNA sequence: TGTGCCACCAGCAGTTGGGAAATACAGGGGTATCAGCCCCAGCATTTT. The chain links TRBV15 to TRBJ1-5, with 7 bases aligning to TRBD1. The germline V gene encodes CDR1 LNHNV and CDR2 YYDKDF (reference sequence). The CDR3 is 16 amino acids. J lost 5 bases, V lost 3 bases, and 10 bases had no gene match.

The CDR3 loop reads CASSAGLYSNQPQHF. CDR3 bases: TGTGCCAGCAGCGCTGGACTGTATAGCAATCAGCCCCAGCATTTT. The chain couples TRBV7-8 to TRBJ1-5; D is ambiguous. The CDR3 extends over 15 amino acids. V was clipped by 5 bases and J by 0 bases, with 11 bases between them. From germline, CDR1 is SGHVS and CDR2 FQNEAQ. The whole variable domain, filled in from reference TRBV7-8 and TRBJ1-5, reads GAGVSQSPRYKVAKRGQDVALRCDPISGHVSLFWYQQALGQGPEFLTYFQNEAQLDKSGLPSDRFFAERPEGSVSTLKIQRTQQEDSAVYLCASSAGLYSNQPQHFGDGTRLSIL.

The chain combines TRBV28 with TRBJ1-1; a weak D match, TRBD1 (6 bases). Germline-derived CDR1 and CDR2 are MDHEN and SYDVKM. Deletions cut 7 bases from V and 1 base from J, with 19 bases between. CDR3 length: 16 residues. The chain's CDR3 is CASTVLGATGNTEAFF. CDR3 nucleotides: TGTGCCAGCACCGTCCTAGGCGCGACAGGGAACACTGAAGCTTTCTTT.

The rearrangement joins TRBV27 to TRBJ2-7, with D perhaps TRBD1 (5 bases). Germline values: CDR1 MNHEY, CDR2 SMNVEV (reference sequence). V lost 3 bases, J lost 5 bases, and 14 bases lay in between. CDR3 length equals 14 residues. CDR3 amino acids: CASSFIGRGNEQYF. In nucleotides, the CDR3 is TGTGCCAGCAGTTTCATCGGAAGGGGCAACGAGCAGTACTTC.

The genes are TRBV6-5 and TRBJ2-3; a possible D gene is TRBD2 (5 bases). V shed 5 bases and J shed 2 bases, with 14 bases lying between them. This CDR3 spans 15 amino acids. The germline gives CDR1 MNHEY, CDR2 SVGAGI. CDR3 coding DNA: TGTGCCAGCAGTCTGGACTTAAGTCACACAGATACGCAGTATTTT. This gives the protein CASSLDLSHTDTQYF.

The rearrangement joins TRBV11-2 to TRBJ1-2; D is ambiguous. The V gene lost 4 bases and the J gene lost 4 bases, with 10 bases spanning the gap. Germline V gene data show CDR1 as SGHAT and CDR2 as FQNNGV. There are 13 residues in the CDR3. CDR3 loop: CASSSAGLYGYTF. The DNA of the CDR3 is TGTGCCAGCAGCTCCGCCGGTCTCTATGGCTACACCTTC.

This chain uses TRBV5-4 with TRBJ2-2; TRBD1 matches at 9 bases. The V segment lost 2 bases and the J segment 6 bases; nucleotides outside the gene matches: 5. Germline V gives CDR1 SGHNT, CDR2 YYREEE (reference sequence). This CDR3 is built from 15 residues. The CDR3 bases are TGTGCCAGCAGCTTCCGGGACAGGGTATCCGGGGAGCTGTTTTTT. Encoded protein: CASSFRDRVSGELFF.

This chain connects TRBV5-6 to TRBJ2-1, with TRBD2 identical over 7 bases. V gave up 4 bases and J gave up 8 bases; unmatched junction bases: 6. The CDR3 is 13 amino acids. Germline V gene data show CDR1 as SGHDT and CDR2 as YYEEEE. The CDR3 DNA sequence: TGTGCCAGCAGCCGCCAAGGACTAGATGAGCAGTTCTTC. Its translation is CASSRQGLDEQFF.

The CDR3 reads CASSFPDRDDAFF. The CDR3 nucleotides are TGTGCCAGCAGCTTCCCCGACAGGGATGATGCTTTCTTT. V and J are TRBV7-6 and TRBJ1-1, with 7 bases aligning to TRBD1. The germline V gene encodes CDR1 SGHVS and CDR2 FNYEAQ. The CDR3 covers 13 residues. Trimming at V came to 3 bases and at J to 11 bases, leaving 9 bases not matched to a gene.

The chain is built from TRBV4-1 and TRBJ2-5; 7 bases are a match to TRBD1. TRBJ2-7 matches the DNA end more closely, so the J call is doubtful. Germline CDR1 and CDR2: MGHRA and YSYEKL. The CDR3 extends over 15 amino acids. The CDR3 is CASSLGTAEAYEQYF. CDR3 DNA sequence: TGCGCCAGCAGCCTTGGGACAGCCGAGGCCTACGAGCAGTACTTC.

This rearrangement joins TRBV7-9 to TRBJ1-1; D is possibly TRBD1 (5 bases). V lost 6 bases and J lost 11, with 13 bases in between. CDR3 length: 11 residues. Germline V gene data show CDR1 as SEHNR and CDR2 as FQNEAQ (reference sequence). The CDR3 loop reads CASSWEGRAFF. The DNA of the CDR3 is TGTGCCAGCAGTTGGGAGGGGCGGGCTTTCTTT.

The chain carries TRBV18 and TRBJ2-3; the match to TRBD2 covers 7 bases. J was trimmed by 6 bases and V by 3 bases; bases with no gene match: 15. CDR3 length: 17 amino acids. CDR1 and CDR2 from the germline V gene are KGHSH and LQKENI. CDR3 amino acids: CASSPDVGGTGRDTQYF. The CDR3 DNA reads TGTGCCAGCTCACCCGACGTCGGGGGGACCGGCAGGGATACGCAGTATTTT.

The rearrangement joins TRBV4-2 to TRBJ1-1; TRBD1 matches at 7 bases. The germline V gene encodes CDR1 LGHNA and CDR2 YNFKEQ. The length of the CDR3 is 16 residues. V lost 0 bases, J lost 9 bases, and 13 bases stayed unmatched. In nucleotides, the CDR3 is TGTGCCAGCAGCCAAGACCGACTAGGGGGCGCGGATCAAGCTTTCTTT. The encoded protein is CASSQDRLGGADQAFF.

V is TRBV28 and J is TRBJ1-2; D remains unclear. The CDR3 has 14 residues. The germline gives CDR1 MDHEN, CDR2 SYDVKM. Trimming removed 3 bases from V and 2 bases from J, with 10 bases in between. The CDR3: CASSLRFLNYGYTF. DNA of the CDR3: TGTGCCAGCAGTTTGCGTTTCCTAAACTATGGCTACACCTTC.

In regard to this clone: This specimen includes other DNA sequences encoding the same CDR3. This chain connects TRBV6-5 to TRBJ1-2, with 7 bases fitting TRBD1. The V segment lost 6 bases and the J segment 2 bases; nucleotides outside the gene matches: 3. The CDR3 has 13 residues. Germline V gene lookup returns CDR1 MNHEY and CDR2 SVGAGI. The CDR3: CASRRQGNYGYTF. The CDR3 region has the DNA TGTGCCAGCAGACGACAGGGAAACTATGGCTACACCTTC.

CDR3 bases: TGTGCCAGCAGCTCCGGGGGTAACTCCTATAATTCACCCCTCCACTTT. It encodes CASSSGGNSYNSPLHF. V and J are TRBV11-2 and TRBJ1-6; a weak D match, TRBD1 (5 bases). Germline V gene sequence: CDR1 SGHAT, CDR2 FQNNGV. Trimming pared 4 bases from V and 0 bases from J, leaving 10 bases between. The CDR3 runs 16 residues.

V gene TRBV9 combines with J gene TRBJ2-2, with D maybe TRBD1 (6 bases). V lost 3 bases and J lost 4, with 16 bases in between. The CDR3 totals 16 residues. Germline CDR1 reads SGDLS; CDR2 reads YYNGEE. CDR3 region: CASSEGPGVGTGELFF. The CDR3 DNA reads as TGTGCCAGCAGCGAGGGACCAGGGGTTGGCACCGGGGAGCTGTTTTTT.